These 30 T cell receptor beta chains originate from one sample sequenced in a study of T cells in localized non-small cell lung cancer. Sequencing was performed with immunoSEQ multiplex PCR; in TCRdb, only in-frame clones are kept and a portion is missing. The top ten hold around 3.5% of the sample, which has over 5,000 clones, under 60% seen once. Material: lymph node tissue, obtained before any cancer treatment. These receptors came from a male donor older than 55 with stage I squamous cell lung carcinoma.

Notes on this clone: One end of the junction is discordant with germline, which a read error may explain. This chain joins TRBV18 and TRBJ1-5; 7 nucleotides line up with TRBD1. Germline V gives CDR1 KGHSH, CDR2 LQKENI. The CDR3 contains 13 residues. The CDR3 region has the DNA TGTGCCAACTCATCCTTTGACAGGGATGCCCAGCATTTT. Its protein product is CANSSFDRDAQHF.

The rearrangement links TRBV10-2 to TRBJ2-7; D is perhaps TRBD1 (5 bases). This CDR3 has 12 amino acids. Germline assignment: CDR1 WSHSY and CDR2 SAAADI. The V and J ends lost 3 bases and 4 bases respectively, with 7 bases between them. CDR3 protein: CASSDREYEQYF. The DNA of the CDR3 is TGCGCCAGCAGTGACAGGGAATACGAGCAGTACTTC.

This clone was seen a handful of times. In DNA, the CDR3 is TGTGCCAGCAGCGTTACTAGCGGGAGCCGTGACGAGCAGTACTTC. Translated, it gives CASSVTSGSRDEQYF. The rearrangement joins TRBV7-4 to TRBJ2-7, with 11 bases aligning to TRBD2. CDR3 length: 15 residues. The germline gives CDR1 SGHVT, CDR2 SQSDAQ. The junction had 8 bases not matched to a gene; V was cut back by 5 bases and J by 5 bases.

The V and J genes are TRBV29-1 and TRBJ2-5, with 12 bases aligning to TRBD2. The germline V gene has CDR1 SQVTM and CDR2 ANQGSEA. This CDR3 has 16 residues. J gave up 2 bases and V 7 bases, and 11 bases lay outside the gene matches. This chain's CDR3 is CSAHRLAGVNQETQYF. DNA for the CDR3: TGCAGCGCCCACCGACTAGCGGGAGTTAATCAAGAGACCCAGTACTTC.

This clone showed up just once. The CDR3 region is CASKPGTYSYNEQFF. The CDR3 DNA follows: TGTGCCAGCAAGCCGGGGACTTACTCCTACAATGAGCAGTTCTTC. This chain uses TRBV28 with TRBJ2-1; D is possibly TRBD2 (6 bases). CDR3 length equals 15 residues. Germline values: CDR1 MDHEN, CDR2 SYDVKM. Trimming took off 7 bases at V and 0 bases at J, with 13 bases between the two ends.

The V call is TRBV14, the J call TRBJ2-7, with 9 bases lining up with TRBD1. V shed 4 bases and J 9 bases; nucleotides not matched to a gene: 13. Per germline, CDR1 SGHDN and CDR2 FVKESK. This CDR3 region has 15 residues. CDR3 coding DNA: TGTGCCAGCAGCCTGGCGGGACAGGGTGTTGAGGGGCAGTACTTC. Its translation is CASSLAGQGVEGQYF.

V is TRBV28 and J is TRBJ2-2; D is unclear. Deletions cut 5 bases from V and 3 bases from J, with 16 bases between. The CDR3 has 16 amino acids. Germline V gene lookup returns CDR1 MDHEN and CDR2 SYDVKM. The chain's CDR3 is CASSLNLNSDTGELFF. In DNA, the CDR3 is TGTGCCAGCAGTCTGAACCTAAATTCAGACACCGGGGAGCTGTTTTTT.

The genes are TRBV1 and TRBJ1-3; TRBD1, the D gene given by the table, was not confirmed from the DNA. TRBV1 is a known pseudogene. The length of the CDR3 is 15 residues. The CDR3 protein is CASSRDRGPGNTIYF. The CDR3 DNA is TGCGCCAGCAGTCGAGACAGGGGGCCAGGAAACACCATATATTTT.

The genes are TRBV9 and TRBJ2-7, with D possibly TRBD2 on 5 matching bases. Trimming took 0 bases from V and 7 from J, leaving 14 bases between them. Germline CDR1 reads SGDLS; CDR2 reads YYNGEE. The CDR3 runs 14 residues. The CDR3, as DNA: TGTGCCAGCAGCGTAGCAGAGGACGGGGTAGAGCAGTACTTC. Protein product: CASSVAEDGVEQYF.

This sequence joins TRBV19 and TRBJ1-1; TRBD1 might be the D (5 bases). This CDR3 region has 16 residues. Germline V gene sequence: CDR1 LNHDA, CDR2 SQIVND (reference sequence). V shed 5 bases and J shed 0 bases, with 16 bases lying between them. CDR3 region: CASSPRDFGLNTEAFF. The CDR3 region has the DNA TGTGCCAGTAGTCCCCGGGACTTTGGGCTGAACACTGAAGCTTTCTTT. Complete variable domain (other parts from reference TRBV19 and TRBJ1-1): DGGITQSPKYLFRKEGQNVTLSCEQNLNHDAMYWYRQDPGQGLRLIYYSQIVNDFQKGDIAEGYSVSREKKESFPLTVTSAQKNPTAFYLCASSPRDFGLNTEAFFGQGTRLTVV.

Only one count was recorded for this clone. The rearrangement links TRBV28 to TRBJ2-3, with D possibly matching TRBD1 (6 bases). Trimming cost V 2 bases and J 2 bases, with 8 bases left between them. This CDR3 contains 14 residues. CDR1 and CDR2 from the germline V gene are MDHEN and SYDVKM. The CDR3: CASSLQGITDTQYF. CDR3 bases: TGTGCCAGCAGTTTACAGGGGATCACAGATACGCAGTATTTT.

The chain is built from TRBV28 and TRBJ1-1; D ambiguous. Trimming removed 8 bases at V and 0 bases at J, with 22 bases between. The CDR3 contains 17 residues. The germline V gene encodes CDR1 MDHEN and CDR2 SYDVKM. CDR3 sequence (DNA): TGTGCCAGCTCACGCGGACGGTTTTCTACTATGAACACTGAAGCTTTCTTT. Translated, it gives CASSRGRFSTMNTEAFF.

The J gene is TRBJ2-5, the V gene TRBV6-8; tentative D call: TRBD1 (6 bases). In germline, CDR1 is MNHGY, CDR2 SAAAGT. The CDR3 is 15 amino acids. The V and J ends lost 8 bases and 2 bases respectively, with 18 bases between them. CDR3 in amino acids: CASGGKTGTQETQYF. Written as DNA, the CDR3 is TGTGCCAGCGGGGGAAAGACAGGTACACAAGAGACCCAGTACTTC.

This chain links TRBV19 with TRBJ1-1, with TRBD1 as a possible D gene (5 bases). The CDR3 is 14 residues long. Trimming took 6 bases from V and 1 from J, leaving 12 bases between them. Germline CDR1 reads LNHDA; CDR2 reads SQIVND (reference sequence). The CDR3 coding sequence is TGTGCCAGTAGCCCGACAGCCACGAACACTGAAGCTTTCTTT. This gives the protein CASSPTATNTEAFF.

This sequence joins TRBV12-5 and TRBJ2-5, with a weak D call TRBD2 (6 bases). CDR3 length: 13 residues. CDR1 and CDR2 from the germline V gene are LGHNT and FRNRAP. V was cut by 2 bases and J by 4 bases, with 8 bases left in between. The CDR3, as DNA: TGTGCTAGTGGTTTGTCGGGAGCAGAGACCCAGTACTTC. Amino acid sequence: CASGLSGAETQYF.

The chain uses TRBV4-1 and TRBJ2-1, with D possibly being TRBD2 (5 bases). The CDR3 runs 15 residues. Germline V gene data show CDR1 as MGHRA and CDR2 as YSYEKL. V lost 7 bases and J 7 bases, leaving 20 bases between the germline ends. CDR3 residues: CASNDPGNGLNEQFF. CDR3 sequence (DNA): TGCGCCAGCAATGATCCCGGGAATGGGTTGAATGAGCAGTTCTTC.

J is TRBJ1-1 and V is TRBV30; D is uncertain. CDR3 length: 12 amino acids. V was clipped by 4 bases and J by 7 bases, with 13 bases between them. Germline V lookup: CDR1 GTSNPN, CDR2 SVGIG (reference sequence). The CDR3 loop is CAWNRRFLEAFF. Here the CDR3 DNA reads TGTGCCTGGAACCGGCGCTTCCTTGAAGCTTTCTTT.

CDR3 region: CASTPVIGGYEQYF. The CDR3 DNA follows: TGTGCCAGCACCCCGGTTATAGGGGGCTACGAGCAGTACTTC. The V call is TRBV18, the J call TRBJ2-7; the D gene is possibly TRBD1 (6 bases). This CDR3 spans 14 amino acids. CDR1 is KGHSH, CDR2 LQKENI, per germline. V lost 8 bases and J lost 3, with 17 bases in between.

This sequence joins TRBV27 and TRBJ1-1; D possibly corresponds to TRBD1 (5 bases). CDR1 is MNHEY, CDR2 SMNVEV, per germline (reference sequence). The CDR3 has 14 amino acids. V dropped 1 base and J dropped 1 base, with 7 bases sitting between them. The CDR3 is CASSLFRANTEAFF. For the CDR3, the DNA is TGTGCCAGCAGTTTATTCAGGGCGAACACTGAAGCTTTCTTT.

The genes are TRBV7-5 and TRBJ2-6. TRBV7-5 is a listed pseudogene. CDR3 length: 16 residues. The CDR3 loop is CASSSGSLSGANVLTF. The CDR3 bases are TGTGCCAGCAGCTCGGGCAGCCTCTCTGGGGCCAACGTCCTGACTTTC.

The chain joins TRBV28 to TRBJ2-2; TRBD1 might be the D (5 bases). V lost 6 bases to trimming and J lost 5 bases, with 13 bases between them. Per germline, CDR1 MDHEN and CDR2 SYDVKM. This CDR3 spans 14 amino acids. As DNA, the CDR3 is TGTGCCAGCAGCCATCAGACAGAAACCGGGGAGCTGTTTTTT. It yields the protein CASSHQTETGELFF.

The rearrangement links TRBV19 to TRBJ2-7; TRBD2 matches 10 bases. CDR1 is LNHDA, CDR2 SQIVND, per germline (reference sequence). Germline trimming cut 5 bases from V and 3 bases from J; bases unmatched to any gene: 7. The CDR3 runs 15 residues. Written as DNA, the CDR3 is TGTGCCAGTAGTCCTCTAGCGGGAGAGTTCTACGAGCAGTACTTC. It encodes CASSPLAGEFYEQYF.

This clone was seen more than once but under ten times. The chain joins TRBV10-3 to TRBJ2-5; 9 nucleotides line up with TRBD1. This CDR3 is 15 amino acids long. CDR1 ENHRY and CDR2 SYGVKD come from the germline V gene. Unmatched junction bases numbered 15, after V lost 10 bases and J lost 6 bases. The CDR3 loop is CASTPNRGLIKTQYF. The CDR3 nucleotides read TGTGCCAGTACGCCGAACAGGGGGCTTATAAAGACCCAGTACTTC.

V usage is TRBV13 and J usage is TRBJ2-1; 11 bases map to TRBD2. The V gene's germline CDR1 is PRHDT and CDR2 FYEKMQ (reference sequence). V shed 6 bases and J 5 bases; nucleotides not matched to a gene: 6. The CDR3 sequence is 15 residues long. CDR3 amino acids: CASSGTSGRNNEQFF. CDR3 bases: TGTGCCAGCAGTGGAACTAGCGGGAGAAACAATGAGCAGTTCTTC. Drawing the rest from reference TRBV13 and TRBJ2-1, the complete variable domain is AAGVIQSPRHLIKEKRETATLKCYPIPRHDTVYWYQQGPGQDPQFLISFYEKMQSDKGSIPDRFSAQQFSDYHSELNMSSLELGDSALYFCASSGTSGRNNEQFFGPGTRLTVL.

The rearrangement joins TRBV28 to TRBJ1-2; the D is unclear. The length of the CDR3 is 15 residues. Trimming removed 1 base at V and 2 bases at J, with 11 bases between. CDR1 and CDR2 (germline): MDHEN, SYDVKM. CDR3 residues: CASSLSGMWNYGYTF. In nucleotides, the CDR3 is TGTGCCAGCAGTTTATCTGGGATGTGGAACTATGGCTACACCTTC.

This chain joins TRBV18 and TRBJ1-1, with TRBD1 matching over 12 bases. The CDR3 contains 18 residues. After removal of 2 bases from V and 5 bases from J, the junction contained 12 bases not matched to a gene. CDR1 is KGHSH, CDR2 LQKENI, per germline. CDR3 in amino acids: CASSPFAGTGGTGTEAFF. The CDR3 DNA follows: TGTGCCAGCTCACCATTCGCCGGGACAGGGGGCACTGGAACTGAAGCTTTCTTT.

This sequence joins TRBV9 and TRBJ2-1, with unresolved D. The CDR3 length is 13 residues. Germline CDR1 is SGDLS and CDR2 is YYNGEE. V lost 3 bases and J lost 5, with 9 bases in between. CDR3 coding DNA: TGTGCCAGCAGCGCCCAGGTTGACAATGAGCAGTTCTTC. Translated, it gives CASSAQVDNEQFF.

This clone was observed a few times. The chain carries TRBV19 and TRBJ2-1, with 14 positions matching TRBD2. The CDR3 sequence is 16 residues long. V gave up 3 bases and J gave up 5 bases; unmatched junction bases: 3. CDR1 is LNHDA and CDR2 is SQIVND in the germline V gene (reference sequence). Here the CDR3 DNA reads TGTGCCAGTAGTATCGGGACTAGCGGGAGCCACAATGAGCAGTTCTTC. It encodes CASSIGTSGSHNEQFF.

The chain carries TRBV28 and TRBJ1-1; tentatively, D is TRBD1 (6 bases). V was cut by 3 bases and J by 7 bases, with 15 bases left in between. This CDR3 comprises 14 residues. In germline, CDR1 is MDHEN, CDR2 SYDVKM. The DNA for the CDR3 is TGTGCCAGCAGTTTGTCGACAGGCCGGGGTGAAGCTTTCTTT. It codes for CASSLSTGRGEAFF.

V usage is TRBV28 and J usage is TRBJ1-1; D not certain. Germline CDR1 reads MDHEN; CDR2 reads SYDVKM. Trimming pared 3 bases from V and 1 base from J, leaving 12 bases between. This CDR3 region has 15 residues. The CDR3 loop reads CASSFNVPGNTEAFF. In DNA form, the CDR3 reads TGTGCCAGCAGTTTTAACGTCCCGGGGAACACTGAAGCTTTCTTT.